The 29 T cell receptor beta chains below all came from one sample that was sequenced in a study of T cell responses to AZD1222 COVID-19 vaccine. Libraries were prepared by immunoSEQ multiplex PCR; TCRdb keeps only in-frame clonotypes and omits some of them. The sample has roughly 120,000 clones; around 89% are singletons. Sequenced material: peripheral blood, taken 28 days after the second AZD1222 dose. These receptors originate from an adult who received the AZD1222 COVID-19 vaccine.

The CDR3 loop is CASSQEVAGRLGYNEQFF. The DNA of the CDR3 is TGCGCCAGCAGCCAAGAAGTAGCGGGACGATTAGGCTACAATGAGCAGTTCTTC. The rearrangement links TRBV4-3 to TRBJ2-1; 8 bases are shared with TRBD2. The germline V gene encodes CDR1 LGHNA and CDR2 YSLEER. Trimming at V came to 0 bases and at J to 3 bases, leaving 10 bases not matched to a gene. The CDR3 has 18 residues.

J is TRBJ2-1 and V is TRBV11-2, with D possibly matching TRBD2 (5 bases). Germline values: CDR1 SGHAT, CDR2 FQNNGV. Trimming took 5 bases from V and 0 from J, leaving 11 bases between them. This CDR3 has 15 amino acids. CDR3 nucleotide sequence: TGTGCCAGCAGCCTGATAGCGAGCTCCTACAATGAGCAGTTCTTC. Amino acid sequence: CASSLIASSYNEQFF.

This chain connects TRBV19 to TRBJ2-1; 11 bases agree with TRBD2. The trim removed 3 bases at V and 8 bases at J, leaving 6 bases unmatched. This CDR3 spans 15 amino acids. The germline V gene has CDR1 LNHDA and CDR2 SQIVND (reference sequence). Written as DNA, the CDR3 is TGTGCCAGTAGTATCAAAACTAGCGGGAGAGATGAGCAGTTCTTC. This gives the protein CASSIKTSGRDEQFF.

The chain recombines TRBV3-1 (or the pseudogene TRBV3-2) with TRBJ2-3; 12 bases are a match to TRBD2. Germline CDR1 and CDR2: LGHDT and YNNKEL (reference sequence). The V segment lost 4 bases and the J segment 7 bases; nucleotides outside the gene matches: 15. CDR3 length equals 18 residues. The chain's CDR3 is CASSPRRSRTSGTNTQYF. CDR3 bases: TGTGCCAGCAGCCCAAGAAGGTCTAGGACTAGCGGGACGAATACGCAGTATTTT.

The genes are TRBV5-1 and TRBJ2-7; possible D gene TRBD1, 6 bases. Germline-derived CDR1 and CDR2 are SGHRS and YFSETQ. V lost 1 base and J lost 7, with 15 bases in between. This CDR3 contains 14 residues. CDR3 in DNA: TGCGCCAGCAGCTTGATGACAGGACTGGAGGAGCAGTACTTC. Amino acid sequence: CASSLMTGLEEQYF.

This clone was seen a handful of times. The rearrangement links TRBV7-3 to TRBJ1-5, with D unresolved. The CDR3 runs to 9 residues. Trimming pared 7 bases from V and 12 bases from J, leaving 7 bases between. The V gene's germline CDR1 is SGHTA and CDR2 FQGTGA. DNA for the CDR3: TGTGCCAGCAACCGACGCCAGCATTTT. Its translation: CASNRRQHF.

This rearrangement joins TRBV5-1 to TRBJ2-5, with TRBD2 matching over 9 bases. The CDR3 has 14 amino acids. CDR1 SGHRS and CDR2 YFSETQ come from the germline V gene. Trimming at V came to 4 bases and at J to 4 bases, leaving 5 bases not matched to a gene. The CDR3: CASSGGRGGETQYF. The CDR3 coding sequence is TGCGCCAGCAGCGGCGGGAGGGGAGGAGAGACCCAGTACTTC.

This chain joins TRBV2 and TRBJ2-7; 9 nucleotides align to TRBD2. J lost 0 bases, V lost 10 bases, and 4 bases had no gene match. The CDR3 contains 13 residues. Germline-derived CDR1 and CDR2 are SNHLY and FYNNEI. CDR3 DNA sequence: TGTGCCATAAGCGGGAGGAGCTCCTACGAGCAGTACTTC. Its protein product is CAISGRSSYEQYF.

This chain uses TRBV5-6 with TRBJ1-2; 10 positions match TRBD1. Germline-derived CDR1 and CDR2 are SGHDT and YYEEEE. J lost 3 bases, V lost 0 bases, and 5 bases had no gene match. The CDR3 has 16 amino acids. The CDR3 DNA is TGTGCCAGCAGCTTGGGCCTGGGACAGGGGTACTATGGCTACACCTTC. Translation gives CASSLGLGQGYYGYTF. Full variable domain (outside the CDR3, taken from reference TRBV5-6 and TRBJ1-2): DAGVTQSPTHLIKTRGQQVTLRCSPKSGHDTVSWYQQALGQGPQFIFQYYEEEERQRGNFPDRFSGHQFPNYSSELNVNALLLGDSALYLCASSLGLGQGYYGYTFGSGTRLTVV.

The rearrangement joins TRBV19 to TRBJ2-3; 7 bases are shared with TRBD2. CDR3 length: 15 amino acids. J gave up 2 bases and V 3 bases, and 5 bases lay outside the gene matches. CDR1 is LNHDA and CDR2 is SQIVND in the germline V gene (reference sequence). The CDR3 sequence: CASSIRDYSTDTQYF. CDR3 coding DNA: TGTGCCAGTAGTATCCGGGACTACTCCACAGATACGCAGTATTTT.

V and J are TRBV12-3 or TRBV12-4 and TRBJ2-1; 10 bases are a match to TRBD2. Trimming at V came to 5 bases and at J to 14 bases, leaving 9 bases not matched to a gene. This CDR3 region has 13 residues. This CDR3 is CASSPSPGTSEFF. DNA for the CDR3: TGTGCCAGCAGTCCGAGCCCCGGGACTAGCGAGTTCTTC.

The chain recombines TRBV5-1 with TRBJ2-5, with D possibly TRBD2 on 5 matching bases. Trimming pared 0 bases from V and 5 bases from J, leaving 14 bases between. This CDR3 contains 15 residues. CDR1 and CDR2 from the germline V gene are SGHRS and YFSETQ. Here the CDR3 reads CASSLEGRSGETQYF. Here the CDR3 DNA reads TGCGCCAGCAGCTTGGAGGGCAGGTCGGGGGAGACCCAGTACTTC.

The table lists this clone with a count of one. The chain combines TRBV6-1 with TRBJ2-7; TRBD1 agrees at 10 bases. V lost 4 bases and J lost 1; bases outside the gene matches: 7. CDR3 length: 16 residues. Looked up from germline, CDR1 is MNHNS and CDR2 is SASEGT. In nucleotides, the CDR3 is TGTGCCAGCAGTGTAAGGGACAGGGGCACGTCCTACGAGCAGTACTTC. Translated: CASSVRDRGTSYEQYF.

V usage is TRBV13 and J usage is TRBJ2-7, with D possibly matching TRBD2 (6 bases). The CDR3 spans 16 residues. Germline CDR1 PRHDT, CDR2 FYEKMQ (reference sequence). V lost 0 bases and J lost 2, with 14 bases in between. CDR3 bases: TGTGCCAGCAGCTTAGGAGGCCGGGGGACGACCTACGAGCAGTACTTC. Translation gives CASSLGGRGTTYEQYF.

The chain has TRBV19 and TRBJ1-2; a possible D gene is TRBD1 (5 bases). Trimming took off 3 bases at V and 3 bases at J, with 8 bases between the two ends. Germline values: CDR1 LNHDA, CDR2 SQIVND (reference sequence). The CDR3 contains 13 residues. CDR3: CASSIQGDYGYTF. CDR3 coding DNA: TGTGCCAGTAGTATCCAGGGCGACTATGGCTACACCTTC.

The chain employs TRBV27 and TRBJ2-5; TRBD2 might be the D (6 bases). Deletions cut 5 bases from V and 4 bases from J, with 11 bases between. The CDR3 covers 13 residues. The V gene's germline CDR1 is MNHEY and CDR2 SMNVEV (reference sequence). CDR3 sequence reads: CASSTRRGETQYF. In DNA form, the CDR3 reads TGTGCCAGCAGTACTAGGAGGGGAGAGACCCAGTACTTC.

The chain links TRBV19 to TRBJ1-1; possibly TRBD1 for D (6 bases). Germline CDR1 and CDR2: LNHDA and SQIVND (reference sequence). The CDR3 is made up of 14 amino acids. With 5 bases removed from V and 2 bases from J, the gap between germline ends came to 12 bases. The CDR3 protein is CASSLDRRNTEAFF. The CDR3 DNA follows: TGTGCCAGTAGTTTGGACAGACGAAACACTGAAGCTTTCTTT.

The V and J genes are TRBV5-1 and TRBJ1-2, with TRBD1 as a possible D gene (6 bases). The V gene lost 4 bases and the J gene lost 2 bases, with 12 bases spanning the gap. This CDR3 has 14 amino acids. In germline, CDR1 is SGHRS, CDR2 YFSETQ. The CDR3 spells CASSPDRLNYGYTF. CDR3 in DNA: TGCGCCAGCAGCCCGGACAGACTAAACTATGGCTACACCTTC.

This clone was detected only once. V gene TRBV7-9 combines with J gene TRBJ1-2; perhaps TRBD1 as D (6 bases). Germline V lookup: CDR1 SEHNR, CDR2 FQNEAQ (reference sequence). The CDR3 runs to 13 residues. Trimming cost V 11 bases and J 0 bases, with 13 bases left between them. In DNA form, the CDR3 reads TGTGCCGGAGGGGGGCATTCTAACTATGGCTACACCTTC. Translation gives CAGGGHSNYGYTF.

The rearrangement links TRBV7-9 to TRBJ2-3; D may be TRBD1 (6 bases). CDR3 length: 13 residues. V was shortened by 7 bases and J by 4 bases, with 12 bases between the two germline ends. Per germline, CDR1 SEHNR and CDR2 FQNEAQ (reference sequence). The CDR3 DNA reads as TGTGCCAGCAAGGGGGTGGGCGCAGATACGCAGTATTTT. Translation gives CASKGVGADTQYF.

The chain uses TRBV5-1 and TRBJ2-7; tentative D call: TRBD2 (5 bases). Trimming removed 0 bases from V and 2 bases from J, with 12 bases in between. CDR3 size: 15 residues. Per germline, CDR1 SGHRS and CDR2 YFSETQ. The CDR3 DNA follows: TGCGCCAGCAGCTTGGATCCTTACGGGACCTACGAGCAGTACTTC. This translates into CASSLDPYGTYEQYF.

Only a few counts were recorded for this clone. The CDR3 is CASSQDRGGYGYTF. In nucleotides, the CDR3 is TGCGCCAGCAGCCAAGATAGGGGAGGCTATGGCTACACCTTC. V and J are TRBV4-1 and TRBJ1-2, with a possible D match to TRBD1 (5 bases). The length of the CDR3 is 14 residues. V gave up 0 bases and J gave up 4 bases, with 9 bases separating them. CDR1 is MGHRA, CDR2 YSYEKL, per germline.

This rearrangement joins TRBV27 to TRBJ2-7; D gene unclear. Trimming left V 6 bases short and J 3 bases short, with 9 bases between. The CDR3 has 12 residues. Per the germline V gene, CDR1 is MNHEY and CDR2 is SMNVEV (reference sequence). The CDR3 loop reads CASSNSYYEQYF. DNA for the CDR3: TGTGCCAGCAGCAACAGTTACTACGAGCAGTACTTC.

This chain uses TRBV6-6 with TRBJ1-1, with 7 bases matching TRBD1. The CDR3 is 19 residues long. CDR1 and CDR2 from the germline V gene are MNHNY and SVGAGI (reference sequence). Losses at the gene ends were 8 bases for V and 0 bases for J; bases not matched to a gene: 21. The CDR3 loop reads CASCPYRGGGKLMNTEAFF. The CDR3 DNA reads as TGTGCCAGCTGTCCATATCGGGGAGGGGGCAAGCTCATGAACACTGAAGCTTTCTTT.

The CDR3 coding sequence is TGTGCCACCAGTGACCGGCTCACCGGGGAGCTGTTTTTT. Amino acids: CATSDRLTGELFF. The chain links TRBV24-1 to TRBJ2-2; D call uncertain. Germline CDR1 is KGHDR and CDR2 is SFDVKD. The CDR3 loop spans 13 amino acids. Trimming removed 4 bases at V and 4 bases at J, with 6 bases between.

This chain joins TRBV7-2 and TRBJ2-7; tentative D call: TRBD2 (5 bases). V was cut by 1 base and J by 6 bases, with 16 bases left in between. The CDR3 is made up of 15 amino acids. Germline V gives CDR1 SGHTA, CDR2 FQGNSA. The CDR3 nucleotides are TGTGCCAGCAGCTTAGAACTAGTCTTGTGGGGCGAGCAGTACTTC. This encodes CASSLELVLWGEQYF.

This chain uses TRBV7-6 with TRBJ2-2; possible D gene TRBD2, 5 bases. Germline CDR1 reads SGHVS; CDR2 reads FNYEAQ. The CDR3 is 17 residues long. The V end lost 0 bases, the J end lost 6 bases, and 17 bases lay between the germline ends. In DNA, the CDR3 is TGTGCCAGCAGCTTAGCGCTTAGAGGGTTCTCTGCCGGGGAGCTGTTTTTT. Residues: CASSLALRGFSAGELFF.

This sequence joins TRBV19 and TRBJ2-7; maybe TRBD1 (6 bases). The CDR3 contains 15 residues. Trimming pared 3 bases from V and 4 bases from J, leaving 16 bases between. Per germline, CDR1 LNHDA and CDR2 SQIVND (reference sequence). The CDR3 reads CASSITGYRIYEQYF. The CDR3 region has the DNA TGTGCCAGTAGTATTACAGGGTATCGTATATACGAGCAGTACTTC.

This clone showed up just once. This chain connects TRBV3-1 (or the pseudogene TRBV3-2) to TRBJ2-7; 9 nucleotides match TRBD2. J lost 6 bases, V lost 6 bases, and 9 bases had no gene match. The CDR3 runs 14 residues. Germline V gene lookup returns CDR1 LGHDT and CDR2 YNNKEL (reference sequence). The CDR3 loop is CASSPGTSWGEQYF. The CDR3 DNA reads as TGTGCCAGCAGTCCTGGGACTAGCTGGGGCGAGCAGTACTTC.